The 29 T cell receptor beta chains below all came from one sample that was sequenced in a study of OX40 agonist ivuxolimab in advanced cancers. The protocol was immunoSEQ multiplex PCR, while the TCRdb copy is restricted to in-frame clones and leaves out a portion. The sample holds about 64,000 clones; over 70% are singletons and the top ten take 1.2%. The sequenced sample was CD4+ or CD8+ T cells sorted from blood, obtained in a trial of the OX40 agonist ivuxolimab. Source of these receptors: an adult with an advanced solid tumor such as melanoma, head and neck, liver or kidney cancer.

The chain uses TRBV9 and TRBJ2-7; 10 nucleotides agree with TRBD1. The germline CDR1 and CDR2 sequences are SGDLS and YYNGEE. Trimming cost V 3 bases and J 5 bases; bases outside gene matches: 8. CDR3 length: 15 amino acids. This CDR3 is CASSGRDRGRHEQYF. The DNA for the CDR3 is TGTGCCAGCAGCGGTCGGGACAGGGGAAGGCACGAGCAGTACTTC.

This clone was seen a handful of times. The V gene is TRBV11-2, the J gene TRBJ1-2; no reliable D call. CDR3 length: 14 amino acids. CDR1 and CDR2 (germline): SGHAT, FQNNGV. V lost 1 base, J lost 4 bases, and 10 bases lay in between. The CDR3 DNA follows: TGTGCCAGCAGCTTAGGAGGGCTTGGCTATGGCTACACCTTC. Translation: CASSLGGLGYGYTF.

This clone has a single count. V and J are TRBV9 and TRBJ2-2; tentatively, D is TRBD2 (5 bases). The V gene's germline CDR1 is SGDLS and CDR2 YYNGEE. This CDR3 is 13 amino acids long. The ends were cut back, 0 bases at V and 6 bases at J, with 6 bases in the middle. The CDR3 DNA is TGTGCCAGCAGCGTAGGCGGGTCCGGGGAGCTGTTTTTT. Residues: CASSVGGSGELFF.

This chain links TRBV2 with TRBJ1-5; the D is unclear. Trimming stripped 4 bases from V and 2 bases from J, with 15 bases between. CDR3 length: 16 residues. CDR1 and CDR2 from the germline V gene are SNHLY and FYNNEI. CDR3 amino acids: CASSAERVWGNQPQHF. For the CDR3, the DNA is TGTGCCAGCAGTGCCGAGAGGGTGTGGGGCAATCAGCCCCAGCATTTT.

This chain connects TRBV19 to TRBJ1-2; 7 bases map to TRBD1. J was trimmed by 6 bases and V by 6 bases; bases with no gene match: 13. CDR1 is LNHDA and CDR2 is SQIVND in the germline V gene (reference sequence). The CDR3 runs 15 residues. The CDR3 region is CASRLLLGGAHGYTF. CDR3 bases: TGTGCCAGTAGACTTTTACTAGGGGGCGCGCATGGCTACACCTTC. Looking up the rest from reference TRBV19 and TRBJ1-2 gives the full variable domain: DGGITQSPKYLFRKEGQNVTLSCEQNLNHDAMYWYRQDPGQGLRLIYYSQIVNDFQKGDIAEGYSVSREKKESFPLTVTSAQKNPTAFYLCASRLLLGGAHGYTFGSGTRLTVV.

With respect to this clone: Other DNA sequences in the same sample also yield this CDR3. The chain combines TRBV27 with TRBJ1-5; D is unresolved. The germline V gene has CDR1 MNHEY and CDR2 SMNVEV (reference sequence). Trimming stripped 4 bases from V and 5 bases from J, with 15 bases between. The CDR3 runs to 15 residues. The CDR3 region is CASSSADTMYQPQHF. The CDR3 DNA is TGTGCCAGCAGTTCCGCCGACACGATGTATCAGCCCCAGCATTTT.

The chain is built from TRBV30 and TRBJ1-2; D is uncertain. The germline CDR1 and CDR2 sequences are GTSNPN and SVGIG (reference sequence). The CDR3 runs 14 residues. V was pared by 2 bases and J by 0 bases, with 10 bases between. CDR3 nucleotide sequence: TGTGCCTGGAGTAGGGTACCAGCTAACTATGGCTACACCTTC. Translated: CAWSRVPANYGYTF. Filled out from reference TRBV30 and TRBJ1-2, the complete variable domain reads SQTIHQWPATLVQPVGSPLSLECTVEGTSNPNLYWYRQAAGRGLQLLFYSVGIGQISSEVPQNLSASRPQDRQFILSSKKLLLSDSGFYLCAWSRVPANYGYTFGSGTRLTVV.

This clone came up a few times. This chain connects TRBV11-2 to TRBJ1-6; D is unclear. The CDR3 totals 14 residues. From germline, CDR1 is SGHAT and CDR2 FQNNGV. Deletions cut 5 bases from V and 7 bases from J, with 12 bases between. CDR3 bases: TGTGCCAGCAGCCCGGGCCCAGTCAATTCACCCCTCCACTTT. It translates to CASSPGPVNSPLHF.

V usage is TRBV29-1 and J usage is TRBJ1-2, with D possibly matching TRBD1 (5 bases). Trimming removed 8 bases at V and 5 bases at J, with 18 bases between. The CDR3 covers 13 residues. Germline CDR1 is SQVTM and CDR2 is ANQGSEA. The CDR3 sequence is CSIRRGPKYGYTF. The CDR3 DNA reads TGCAGCATCCGGAGGGGACCGAAATATGGCTACACCTTC.

This chain links TRBV2 with TRBJ2-3; 9 bases line up with TRBD2. CDR1 and CDR2 (germline): SNHLY, FYNNEI. The CDR3 sequence is 14 residues long. The V segment lost 8 bases and the J segment 4 bases; nucleotides outside the gene matches: 7. This CDR3 is CASGAGGLPDTQYF. The CDR3 region has the DNA TGTGCCAGCGGGGCGGGGGGGCTCCCAGATACGCAGTATTTT.

The rearrangement uses TRBV5-1 and TRBJ2-2; D gene unclear. The CDR3 loop spans 15 amino acids. V gave up 6 bases and J gave up 0 bases, with 12 bases separating them. Germline CDR1 and CDR2: SGHRS and YFSETQ. As DNA, the CDR3 is TGCGCCAGCACCCCGGTCTCGGCGAACACCGGGGAGCTGTTTTTT. Translating gives CASTPVSANTGELFF.

This chain joins TRBV19 and TRBJ2-6, with a tentative D call TRBD1 (5 bases). V was clipped by 1 base and J by 4 bases, with 14 bases between them. This CDR3 has 17 amino acids. The V gene's germline CDR1 is LNHDA and CDR2 SQIVND (reference sequence). In DNA form, the CDR3 reads TGTGCCAGTAGTATAGTGGGTAGGGGTGGCGGGGCCAACGTCCTGACTTTC. Translating it yields CASSIVGRGGGANVLTF.

The gene calls are TRBV9 and TRBJ1-2; D remains ambiguous. The germline V and J ends were trimmed by 0 bases and 8 bases, with 8 bases remaining between them. The CDR3 is 12 residues long. The V gene's germline CDR1 is SGDLS and CDR2 YYNGEE. DNA for the CDR3: TGTGCCAGCAGCGTAGAATTAGGGGGCTACACCTTC. Encoded protein: CASSVELGGYTF. The variable domain in full, with the rest retrieved from reference TRBV9 and TRBJ1-2, is DSGVTQTPKHLITATGQRVTLRCSPRSGDLSVYWYQQSLDQGLQFLIQYYNGEERAKGNILERFSAQQFPDLHSELNLSSLELGDSALYFCASSVELGGYTFGSGTRLTVV.

The chain carries TRBV4-2 and TRBJ1-2; TRBD1 is a possible D gene (5 bases). V was clipped by 10 bases and J by 4 bases, with 19 bases between them. The germline V gene has CDR1 LGHNA and CDR2 YNFKEQ. This CDR3 has 14 amino acids. The CDR3 DNA sequence: TGTGCCACAAGGGACCAGGGTTTAGGCTATGGCTACACCTTC. As protein: CATRDQGLGYGYTF.

The chain uses TRBV19 and TRBJ1-2, with a weak D call TRBD1 (6 bases). The CDR3 loop spans 15 amino acids. V lost 8 bases and J 4 bases, leaving 20 bases between the germline ends. The germline gives CDR1 LNHDA, CDR2 SQIVND (reference sequence). The CDR3: CASASGAAKRYGYTF. The CDR3 DNA sequence: TGTGCCAGTGCATCAGGGGCGGCAAAGCGCTATGGCTACACCTTC.

This rearrangement joins TRBV5-1 to TRBJ2-5; perhaps TRBD2 as D (5 bases). Looked up from germline, CDR1 is SGHRS and CDR2 is YFSETQ. The CDR3 is made up of 14 amino acids. V was pared by 6 bases and J by 2 bases, with 14 bases between. The CDR3, as DNA: TGCGCCAGCAAGAGGGCACCCCGGCAAGAGACCCAGTACTTC. Translation gives CASKRAPRQETQYF.

The gene calls are TRBV6-1 and TRBJ1-1; 9 nucleotides agree with TRBD1. This CDR3 has 13 residues. Germline V lookup: CDR1 MNHNS, CDR2 SASEGT. The junction had 1 base not matched to a gene; V was cut back by 6 bases and J by 2 bases. The CDR3, as DNA: TGTGCCAGCAGACAGGGGGCTAACACTGAAGCTTTCTTT. Translated, it gives CASRQGANTEAFF.

The chain links TRBV7-2 to TRBJ1-3; 7 nucleotides line up with TRBD1. The CDR3 sequence is 16 residues long. The germline V gene encodes CDR1 SGHTA and CDR2 FQGNSA. Trimming removed 5 bases from V and 2 bases from J; junction bases left unmatched: 9. CDR3 bases: TGTGCCAGCAGCCAACGTACCGGGACAGCTGGAAACACCATATATTTT. It yields the protein CASSQRTGTAGNTIYF.

This clone was observed once. The chain is built from TRBV5-4 and TRBJ1-4; weak D call: TRBD1 (5 bases). CDR1 is SGHNT, CDR2 YYREEE, per germline (reference sequence). V lost 5 bases to trimming and J lost 0 bases, with 8 bases between them. The CDR3 extends over 14 amino acids. The DNA of the CDR3 is TGTGCCAGCAGTGACAGTGCAACTAATGAAAAACTGTTTTTT. This translates into CASSDSATNEKLFF. Full variable domain (outside the CDR3, taken from reference TRBV5-4 and TRBJ1-4): ETGVTQSPTHLIKTRGQQVTLRCSSQSGHNTVSWYQQALGQGPQFIFQYYREEENGRGNFPPRFSGLQFPNYSSELNVNALELDDSALYLCASSDSATNEKLFFGSGTQLSVL.

The chain employs TRBV10-3 and TRBJ2-3; D might be TRBD2 (6 bases). This CDR3 is 15 amino acids long. Germline V gene sequence: CDR1 ENHRY, CDR2 SYGVKD. The V and J ends lost 3 bases and 4 bases respectively, with 14 bases between them. This CDR3 reads CAISDAGLGADTQYF. CDR3 sequence (DNA): TGTGCCATCAGTGATGCGGGGCTGGGAGCAGATACGCAGTATTTT.

The chain's CDR3 is CASSRTQNTEAFF. CDR3 DNA sequence: TGTGCCAGCAGCAGGACACAGAACACTGAAGCTTTCTTT. The chain recombines TRBV6-5 with TRBJ1-1; D may be TRBD1 (5 bases). The CDR3 is 13 residues long. Germline CDR1 and CDR2: MNHEY and SVGAGI. V shed 6 bases and J shed 1 base, with 9 bases lying between them.

The chain combines TRBV7-8 with TRBJ2-2; 10 positions agree with TRBD2. With 5 bases clipped from V and 6 bases from J, the junction kept 6 bases outside the gene matches. CDR1 and CDR2 from the germline V gene are SGHVS and FQNEAQ. This CDR3 is built from 15 residues. CDR3 nucleotide sequence: TGTGCCAGCAGCGTAAGCGGGGGGGCAGCCGGGGAGCTGTTTTTT. Amino acid sequence: CASSVSGGAAGELFF.

By share, this clone ranks as large. This rearrangement joins TRBV2 to TRBJ1-6; D is possibly TRBD1 (5 bases). Germline lookup yields CDR1 SNHLY and CDR2 FYNNEI. The CDR3 sequence is 13 residues long. The germline V and J ends were trimmed by 5 bases and 7 bases, with 9 bases remaining between them. Here the CDR3 reads CASSRGRNSPLHF. The CDR3 nucleotides are TGTGCCAGCAGTAGGGGTCGGAATTCACCCCTCCACTTT.

The rearrangement uses TRBV10-3 and TRBJ2-7; maybe TRBD2 (6 bases). Germline V lookup: CDR1 ENHRY, CDR2 SYGVKD. The V end lost 6 bases, the J end lost 3 bases, and 6 bases lay between the germline ends. The CDR3 has 11 amino acids. The CDR3 nucleotides read TGTGCCATCAGGGGGGGCTACGAGCAGTACTTC. Translating it yields CAIRGGYEQYF.

The chain combines TRBV6-6 with TRBJ2-3; D is tentatively TRBD1 or TRBD2 (5 bases each). The V gene's germline CDR1 is MNHNY and CDR2 SVGAGI (reference sequence). The V end was cut by 6 bases, the J end by 0 bases, with 13 bases between. The CDR3 sequence is 15 residues long. For the CDR3, the DNA is TGTGCCAGCAGGCCAGGGACCACTAGCACAGATACGCAGTATTTT. Translating gives CASRPGTTSTDTQYF.

This clone occurred once. The V and J genes are TRBV6-1 and TRBJ1-2; 7 bases match TRBD1. Germline V gene lookup returns CDR1 MNHNS and CDR2 SASEGT. Unmatched junction bases numbered 8, after V lost 5 bases and J lost 8 bases. The CDR3 consists of 13 residues. CDR3 in amino acids: CASSTGQAGGYTF. The DNA for the CDR3 is TGTGCCAGCAGTACCGGACAGGCAGGGGGCTACACCTTC.

CDR3 residues: CASSVQGHIEAFF. CDR3 in DNA: TGTGCCAGTAGTGTCCAAGGACACATTGAAGCTTTCTTT. This sequence joins TRBV19 and TRBJ1-1; tentative D call: TRBD1 (5 bases). Per germline, CDR1 LNHDA and CDR2 SQIVND (reference sequence). Trimming shortened V by 5 bases and J by 7 bases, and 14 bases separated the two germline ends. This CDR3 is built from 13 residues.

The CDR3 nucleotides are TGTGCCTGGAAAAGACAGGGTAGCAATCAGCCCCAGCATTTT. Translating it yields CAWKRQGSNQPQHF. The J gene is TRBJ1-5, the V gene TRBV30, with 7 nucleotides matching TRBD1. V lost 4 bases and J lost 0; bases outside the gene matches: 3. This CDR3 region has 14 residues. Germline loops: CDR1 GTSNPN, CDR2 SVGIG (reference sequence).

The chain carries TRBV4-1 and TRBJ2-2; TRBD1 is a possible D gene (5 bases). Trimming took 4 bases from V and 5 from J, leaving 20 bases between them. The germline CDR1 and CDR2 sequences are MGHRA and YSYEKL. This CDR3 is 17 amino acids long. The chain's CDR3 is CASSPRIWGHATGELFF. The CDR3 region has the DNA TGCGCCAGCAGCCCGCGAATTTGGGGCCATGCGACCGGGGAGCTGTTTTTT.